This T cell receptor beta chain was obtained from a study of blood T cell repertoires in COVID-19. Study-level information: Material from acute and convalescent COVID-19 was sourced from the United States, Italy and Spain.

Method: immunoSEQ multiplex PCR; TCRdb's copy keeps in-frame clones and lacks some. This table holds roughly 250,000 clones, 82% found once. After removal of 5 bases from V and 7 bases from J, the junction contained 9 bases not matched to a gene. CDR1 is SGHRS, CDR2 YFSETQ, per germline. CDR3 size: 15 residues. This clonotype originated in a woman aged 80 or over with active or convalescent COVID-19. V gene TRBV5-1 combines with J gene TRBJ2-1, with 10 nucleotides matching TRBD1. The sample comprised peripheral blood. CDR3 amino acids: CASSTPGTGENEQFF. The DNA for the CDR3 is TGCGCCAGCAGTACCCCCGGGACAGGGGAAAATGAGCAGTTCTTC.